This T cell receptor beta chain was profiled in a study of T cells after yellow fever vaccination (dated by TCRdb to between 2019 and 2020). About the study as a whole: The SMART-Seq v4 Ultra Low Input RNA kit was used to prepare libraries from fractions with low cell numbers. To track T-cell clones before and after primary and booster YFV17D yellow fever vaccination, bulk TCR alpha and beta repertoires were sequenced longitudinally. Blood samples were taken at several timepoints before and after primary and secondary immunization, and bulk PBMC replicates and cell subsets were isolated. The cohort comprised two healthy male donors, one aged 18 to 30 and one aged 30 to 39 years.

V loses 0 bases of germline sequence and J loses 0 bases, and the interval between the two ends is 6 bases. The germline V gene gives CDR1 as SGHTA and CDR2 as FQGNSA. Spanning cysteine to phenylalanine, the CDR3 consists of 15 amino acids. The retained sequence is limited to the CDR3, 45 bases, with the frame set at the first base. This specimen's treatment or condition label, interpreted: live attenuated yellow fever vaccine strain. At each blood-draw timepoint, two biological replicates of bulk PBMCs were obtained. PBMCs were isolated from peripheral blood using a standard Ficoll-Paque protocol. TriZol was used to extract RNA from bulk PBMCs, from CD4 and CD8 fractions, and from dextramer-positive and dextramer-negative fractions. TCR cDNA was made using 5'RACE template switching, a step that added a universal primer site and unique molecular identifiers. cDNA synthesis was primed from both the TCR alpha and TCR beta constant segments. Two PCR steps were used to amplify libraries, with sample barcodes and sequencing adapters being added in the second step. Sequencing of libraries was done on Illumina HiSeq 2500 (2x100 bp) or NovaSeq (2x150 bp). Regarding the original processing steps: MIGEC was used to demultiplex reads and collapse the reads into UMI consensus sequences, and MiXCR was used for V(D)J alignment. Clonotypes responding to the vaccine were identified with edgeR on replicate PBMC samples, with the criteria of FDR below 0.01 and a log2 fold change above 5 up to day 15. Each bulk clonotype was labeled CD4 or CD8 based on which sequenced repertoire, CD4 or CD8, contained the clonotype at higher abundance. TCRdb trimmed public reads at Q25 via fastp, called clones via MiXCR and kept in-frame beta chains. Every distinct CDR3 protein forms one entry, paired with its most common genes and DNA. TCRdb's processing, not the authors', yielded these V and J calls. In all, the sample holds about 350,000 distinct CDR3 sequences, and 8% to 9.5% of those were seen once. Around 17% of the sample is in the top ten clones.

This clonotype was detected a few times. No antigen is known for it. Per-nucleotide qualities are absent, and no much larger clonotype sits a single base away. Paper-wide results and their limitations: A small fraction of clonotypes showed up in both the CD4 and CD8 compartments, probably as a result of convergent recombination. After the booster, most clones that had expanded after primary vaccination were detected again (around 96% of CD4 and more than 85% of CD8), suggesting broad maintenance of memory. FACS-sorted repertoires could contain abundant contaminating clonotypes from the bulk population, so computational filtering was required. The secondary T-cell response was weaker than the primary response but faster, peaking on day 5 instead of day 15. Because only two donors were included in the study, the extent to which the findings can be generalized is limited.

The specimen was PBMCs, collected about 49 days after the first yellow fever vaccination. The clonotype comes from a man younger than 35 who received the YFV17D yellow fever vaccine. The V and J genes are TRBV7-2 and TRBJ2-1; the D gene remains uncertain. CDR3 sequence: CASSLASPSYNEQFF. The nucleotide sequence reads TGTGCCAGCAGCTTAGCCAGTCCCTCCTACAATGAGCAGTTCTTC.